Sequencing of this T cell receptor beta chain was carried out in a study of blood T cell repertoires in COVID-19. V was pared by 4 bases and J by 4 bases, with 7 bases of the junction left unmatched. Germline CDR1 reads SGHNT; CDR2 reads YYREEE (reference sequence). The CDR3 runs 14 residues. Libraries were prepared by immunoSEQ multiplex PCR; TCRdb keeps only in-frame clonotypes and omits some of them. Of around 70,000 clones in the sample, around 77% are singletons; the top ten hold almost 10%. Material for sequencing was peripheral blood. The TCR originated in a human donor in a cohort sampled during active COVID-19. V usage is TRBV5-4 and J usage is TRBJ2-7; 8 bases line up with TRBD1. The CDR3 DNA reads TGTGCCAGCAGCGCCGGGACAGGAGATTACGAGCAGTACTTC. Its protein product is CASSAGTGDYEQYF. The variable domain in full, with the rest retrieved from reference TRBV5-4 and TRBJ2-7, is ETGVTQSPTHLIKTRGQQVTLRCSSQSGHNTVSWYQQALGQGPQFIFQYYREEENGRGNFPPRFSGLQFPNYSSELNVNALELDDSALYLCASSAGTGDYEQYFGPGTRLTVT.